This TCR beta chain was recorded in a study of shared clonotypes between healthy human individuals. This CDR3 is built from 14 residues. From germline, CDR1 is SGHNT and CDR2 YYREEE (reference sequence). Concerning this clone: Its antigen remains unidentified. A single base is all that separates this from a far larger clone, so a read error is likely.

At the deep level, the assay was run. Unsorted PBMC DNA underwent sequencing on ten immunoSEQ deep assay plates. Method: immunoSEQ multiplex PCR; TCRdb's copy keeps in-frame clones and lacks some. The sample yields some 530,000 clones, roughly 80% seen once. Study-wide findings and caveats: Sequencing depth was predicted to influence how clonotypes are shared among donors.

Sequencing used PBMCs. The TCR originated in a woman in her 40s in good health. Some clones in this sample may be carry-over from other donors' samples. The chain combines TRBV5-4 with TRBJ2-7; 8 nucleotides align to TRBD2. CDR3 loop: CANSWRGAVDEQYF. In DNA form, the CDR3 reads TGTGCCAACAGCTGGCGGGGGGCCGTCGACGAGCAGTACTTC. Complete variable domain (other parts from reference TRBV5-4 and TRBJ2-7): ETGVTQSPTHLIKTRGQQVTLRCSSQSGHNTVSWYQQALGQGPQFIFQYYREEENGRGNFPPRFSGLQFPNYSSELNVNALELDDSALYLCANSWRGAVDEQYFGPGTRLTVT.